Listed below are T cell receptor beta chains from one sample, sequenced in a study of blood T cells in healthy people across ages. TCRdb itself ran the 5' RACE reads through MiXCR, one entry per CDR3 protein. The table has about 670,000 distinct CDR3 sequences, around 38% seen once. Source material: blood. The receptor source for this set is a man aged 80 or over in good health. Each CDR3 is given with its conserved first and last residue. A D gene is named only where the DNA matches it firmly. Size values are once, few and many counts, or a class for expanded clones, and some rows have none.

d_gene: NA; abundance: NA; v_gene: TRBV11-2; j_gene: TRBJ2-6; CDR3nt: TGTGCCAGCAGCTTACTGGGTGAAGGGGTCAACGTCCTGACTTTC; CDR3aa: CASSLLGEGVNVLTF
d_gene: TRBD1; abundance: NA; v_gene: TRBV27; j_gene: TRBJ2-7; CDR3nt: TGTGCCAGCAGTTCGGGACAGGCGGCCTACGAGCAGTACTTC; CDR3aa: CASSSGQAAYEQYF
d_gene: NA; abundance: many; v_gene: TRBV30; j_gene: TRBJ2-1; CDR3nt: TGTGCCTGGAGTGAAAGTGCGGAGGGGGCGGCTGAGCAGTTCTTC; CDR3aa: CAWSESAEGAAEQFF
d_gene: TRBD2; abundance: NA; v_gene: TRBV20-1; j_gene: TRBJ2-1; CDR3nt: TGCAGTGCTAGTCCGGGACTAGCGGGTCGGAGCTCCTACAATGAGCAGTTCTTC; CDR3aa: CSASPGLAGRSSYNEQFF
d_gene: NA; abundance: NA; v_gene: TRBV27; j_gene: TRBJ2-3; CDR3nt: TGTGCCAGCAGAAGGGGAAACGCAGATACGCAGTATTTT; CDR3aa: CASRRGNADTQYF
d_gene: NA; abundance: NA; v_gene: TRBV5-8; j_gene: TRBJ2-1; CDR3nt: TGTGCCAGCAGCTTTCAGGGGACCGCCTACAATGAGCAGTTCTTC; CDR3aa: CASSFQGTAYNEQFF
d_gene: TRBD2; abundance: NA; v_gene: TRBV20-1; j_gene: TRBJ2-7; CDR3nt: TGCAGTACTAGAGACCCAGCGGGGATTGAACAAAACGAGCAGTACTTC; CDR3aa: CSTRDPAGIEQNEQYF
d_gene: NA; abundance: NA; v_gene: TRBV7-6; j_gene: TRBJ2-3; CDR3nt: TGTGCCAGCAGCCTACCTAGCGAGAGCACAGATACGCAGTATTTT; CDR3aa: CASSLPSESTDTQYF
d_gene: NA; abundance: NA; v_gene: TRBV20-1; j_gene: TRBJ2-4; CDR3nt: TGCAGTGTTCAACAGGGCACGCAGGACATTCAGTACTTC; CDR3aa: CSVQQGTQDIQYF
d_gene: NA; abundance: few; v_gene: TRBV3-1; j_gene: TRBJ2-5; CDR3nt: TGTGCCAGCAGCCCCTACCCGGAAGGTGGAGAGACCCAGTACTTC; CDR3aa: CASSPYPEGGETQYF
d_gene: NA; abundance: NA; v_gene: TRBV5-1; j_gene: TRBJ1-1; CDR3nt: TGCGCCAGCTTTCGGGACTCTTTGCGAAGGACTGAAGCTTTCTTT; CDR3aa: CASFRDSLRRTEAFF
d_gene: NA; abundance: NA; v_gene: TRBV5-1; j_gene: TRBJ1-2; CDR3nt: TGCGCCAGCAGCGAGGGGATGGGTGGCTACACCTTC; CDR3aa: CASSEGMGGYTF
d_gene: TRBD1; abundance: few; v_gene: TRBV7-8; j_gene: TRBJ2-1; CDR3nt: TGTGCCAGCAGCCGGGACAGGGGAGTCGATGAGCAGTTCTTC; CDR3aa: CASSRDRGVDEQFF
d_gene: NA; abundance: few; v_gene: TRBV18; j_gene: TRBJ2-7; CDR3nt: TGTGCCAGCTCCCCCAAGGGGCGCGAGCAGTACTTC; CDR3aa: CASSPKGREQYF
d_gene: NA; abundance: NA; v_gene: TRBV7-6; j_gene: TRBJ2-2; CDR3nt: TGTGCCAGCAGCTCAGGGATCGGGGAGCTGTTTTTT; CDR3aa: CASSSGIGELFF
d_gene: TRBD2; abundance: NA; v_gene: TRBV20-1; j_gene: TRBJ2-3; CDR3nt: TGCAGTGTTACCCCCGGGACTAGCGGGGCGTCTAGCACAGATACGCAGTATTTT; CDR3aa: CSVTPGTSGASSTDTQYF
d_gene: TRBD1; abundance: NA; v_gene: TRBV20-1; j_gene: TRBJ2-3; CDR3nt: TGCAGTGCTAGAACAGGAAAGACAGGGGTGGCAGATACGCAGTATTTT; CDR3aa: CSARTGKTGVADTQYF
d_gene: TRBD2; abundance: NA; v_gene: TRBV7-9; j_gene: TRBJ2-1; CDR3nt: TGTGCCAGCAGCTTGAGCGGGAGTTATGGCAATGAGCAGTTCTTC; CDR3aa: CASSLSGSYGNEQFF
d_gene: NA; abundance: few; v_gene: TRBV27; j_gene: TRBJ1-2; CDR3nt: TGTGCCAGCAGTCCCTCTAAGGCGGACTATGGCTACACCTTC; CDR3aa: CASSPSKADYGYTF
d_gene: NA; abundance: few; v_gene: TRBV6-2/TRBV6-3; j_gene: TRBJ2-1; CDR3nt: TGTGCCAGCAGTTTAGCAGGGATGACTGAGCAGTTCTTC; CDR3aa: CASSLAGMTEQFF
d_gene: TRBD1; abundance: many; v_gene: TRBV30; j_gene: TRBJ2-7; CDR3nt: TGTGCCTGGAGTGTTTCAGGGGGTGTGAACGAGCAGTACTTC; CDR3aa: CAWSVSGGVNEQYF
d_gene: TRBD2; abundance: NA; v_gene: TRBV9; j_gene: TRBJ2-1; CDR3nt: TGTGCCAGCAGTTCTCGAGGACTAGCGGGGGGGGGATACAATGAGCAGTTCTTC; CDR3aa: CASSSRGLAGGGYNEQFF
d_gene: TRBD1; abundance: NA; v_gene: TRBV28; j_gene: TRBJ2-7; CDR3nt: TGTGCCAGCAGGGAACAGGGGGAAACCTACGAGCAGTACTTC; CDR3aa: CASREQGETYEQYF
d_gene: TRBD1; abundance: NA; v_gene: TRBV10-2; j_gene: TRBJ2-7; CDR3nt: TGCGTCAGCAGTGAGGGTGTCCTCGGACAGGATGGCGAGCAGTACTTC; CDR3aa: CVSSEGVLGQDGEQYF
d_gene: NA; abundance: NA; v_gene: TRBV12-3/TRBV12-4; j_gene: TRBJ2-1; CDR3nt: TGTGCCAGCAACGGTAGGGCCTTAGGAAATGAGCAGTTCTTC; CDR3aa: CASNGRALGNEQFF
d_gene: TRBD1; abundance: NA; v_gene: TRBV29-1; j_gene: TRBJ1-2; CDR3nt: TGCAGCGTTGAATCGACAGGGGGAGGTAGCTATGGCTACACCTTC; CDR3aa: CSVESTGGGSYGYTF
d_gene: TRBD2; abundance: NA; v_gene: TRBV9; j_gene: TRBJ2-1; CDR3nt: TGTGCCAGCAGCGTAGCCCCAAGCGGGAGAAATGAGCAGTTCTTC; CDR3aa: CASSVAPSGRNEQFF
d_gene: TRBD2; abundance: NA; v_gene: TRBV7-2; j_gene: TRBJ2-2; CDR3nt: TGTGCCAGCAGCTCCCAGGGGACTAGCGGTATCGGGGAGCTGTTTTTT; CDR3aa: CASSSQGTSGIGELFF
d_gene: NA; abundance: NA; v_gene: TRBV14; j_gene: TRBJ2-7; CDR3nt: TGTGCCAGCAGCGAATTTCTCAGGAGTCCCTACGAGCAGTACTTC; CDR3aa: CASSEFLRSPYEQYF
d_gene: NA; abundance: NA; v_gene: TRBV27; j_gene: TRBJ2-5; CDR3nt: TGTGCCAGCAGTGTCGGGACGGCGGAACAGCAGTACTTC; CDR3aa: CASSVGTAEQQYF
d_gene: NA; abundance: few; v_gene: TRBV14; j_gene: TRBJ2-1; CDR3nt: TGTGCCAGCAGCCAAGCCGTGTTGGGTTATGAGCAGTTCTTC; CDR3aa: CASSQAVLGYEQFF
d_gene: NA; abundance: NA; v_gene: TRBV29-1; j_gene: TRBJ2-4; CDR3nt: TGCAGCGTACCGGGACGCGCGAGCGTGCAGTACTTC; CDR3aa: CSVPGRASVQYF
d_gene: NA; abundance: many; v_gene: TRBV29-1; j_gene: TRBJ1-2; CDR3nt: TGCAGCGTTGATCAGGGGTTGGGCTACACCTTC; CDR3aa: CSVDQGLGYTF
d_gene: TRBD2; abundance: NA; v_gene: TRBV7-2; j_gene: TRBJ2-7; CDR3nt: TGTGCCAGCGGCATACAGACTAGCGGGAGATCCGAGCAGTACTTC; CDR3aa: CASGIQTSGRSEQYF
d_gene: NA; abundance: NA; v_gene: TRBV9; j_gene: TRBJ2-1; CDR3nt: TGTGCCAGCAGCGTAGAGAGAACTCCTCGCTCCTACAATGAGCAGTTCTTC; CDR3aa: CASSVERTPRSYNEQFF
d_gene: NA; abundance: NA; v_gene: TRBV29-1; j_gene: TRBJ1-2; CDR3nt: TGCAGCGTTGAAAATGGATCCTATGGCTACACCTTC; CDR3aa: CSVENGSYGYTF
d_gene: NA; abundance: NA; v_gene: TRBV21-1; j_gene: TRBJ2-4; CDR3nt: TGTGCCAGCATCCTTGGGGGGGGCCGGGTCGTTGGGTACTTC; CDR3aa: CASILGGGRVVGYF
d_gene: NA; abundance: NA; v_gene: TRBV7-2; j_gene: TRBJ1-6; CDR3nt: TGTGCCAGCAGCTTGGATCGGTCCGATAATTCACCCCTCCACTTT; CDR3aa: CASSLDRSDNSPLHF
d_gene: TRBD2; abundance: NA; v_gene: TRBV7-2; j_gene: TRBJ2-7; CDR3nt: TGTGCCAGCAGCCATAGATTTACTAGCGGGAGGCCACCCGAGCAGTACTTC; CDR3aa: CASSHRFTSGRPPEQYF
d_gene: NA; abundance: once; v_gene: TRBV9; j_gene: TRBJ2-2; CDR3nt: TGTGCCTGCAATTCCCGACGGACCGGGGAGCTGTTTTTT; CDR3aa: CACNSRRTGELFF
d_gene: TRBD2; abundance: NA; v_gene: TRBV14; j_gene: TRBJ2-3; CDR3nt: TGTGCCAGCAGCCAATTCGGGAGGACAAGCACAGATACGCAGTATTTT; CDR3aa: CASSQFGRTSTDTQYF
d_gene: NA; abundance: many; v_gene: TRBV29-1; j_gene: TRBJ2-3; CDR3nt: TGCAGCGGCCTTAGAGGAAGCACAGATACGCAGTATTTT; CDR3aa: CSGLRGSTDTQYF
d_gene: NA; abundance: NA; v_gene: TRBV21-1; j_gene: TRBJ2-7; CDR3nt: TGTGCCACCCTCCACAGGGGAACTAGCTCCTACGAGCAGTACTTC; CDR3aa: CATLHRGTSSYEQYF
d_gene: NA; abundance: NA; v_gene: TRBV28; j_gene: TRBJ2-7; CDR3nt: TGTGCCAGCGGCCTCCGTGGACCGCCCTACGAGCAGTACTTC; CDR3aa: CASGLRGPPYEQYF
d_gene: NA; abundance: few; v_gene: TRBV10-2; j_gene: TRBJ2-7; CDR3nt: TGCGCCAGCACTATAACCCGACTGGGTGAGCAGTACTTC; CDR3aa: CASTITRLGEQYF
d_gene: TRBD2; abundance: many; v_gene: TRBV7-2; j_gene: TRBJ2-7; CDR3nt: TGTGCCAGCAGCTTAGCGTCGGGAGGCTATTCCTACGAGCAGTACTTC; CDR3aa: CASSLASGGYSYEQYF
d_gene: NA; abundance: few; v_gene: TRBV7-8; j_gene: TRBJ2-1; CDR3nt: TGTGCCAGCAGCTTAGAACTCTACAATGAGCAGTTCTTC; CDR3aa: CASSLELYNEQFF
d_gene: NA; abundance: few; v_gene: TRBV7-2; j_gene: TRBJ2-7; CDR3nt: TGTGCCAGCAGCCCGCTGGTGGGGTACGAGCAGTACTTC; CDR3aa: CASSPLVGYEQYF
d_gene: NA; abundance: NA; v_gene: TRBV9; j_gene: TRBJ2-2; CDR3nt: TGTGCCTGCAAAACATCCCTCGACTCCGGGGAGCTGTTTTTT; CDR3aa: CACKTSLDSGELFF
d_gene: TRBD2; abundance: few; v_gene: TRBV4-1; j_gene: TRBJ2-2; CDR3nt: TGCGCCAGCAGCAGACTAGCGGCGAACACCGGGGAGCTGTTTTTT; CDR3aa: CASSRLAANTGELFF
d_gene: TRBD2; abundance: NA; v_gene: TRBV20-1; j_gene: TRBJ2-7; CDR3nt: TGCAGTGCAACTAGGACTAGCGGGAGTTTTTACAAGCAGTACTTC; CDR3aa: CSATRTSGSFYKQYF
d_gene: NA; abundance: many; v_gene: TRBV5-1; j_gene: TRBJ1-2; CDR3nt: TGCGCCAGCAGCCTGGAACAGGGACAAGGCTATGGCTACACCTTC; CDR3aa: CASSLEQGQGYGYTF
d_gene: NA; abundance: NA; v_gene: TRBV2; j_gene: TRBJ2-5; CDR3nt: TGTGCCAGCAGTGTATTGCTAGCTGCAGAGACCCAGTACTTC; CDR3aa: CASSVLLAAETQYF
d_gene: NA; abundance: NA; v_gene: TRBV29-1; j_gene: TRBJ2-1; CDR3nt: TGCAGCGTTGATTGGAGGGTCTCTGGTGAGCAGTTCTTC; CDR3aa: CSVDWRVSGEQFF
d_gene: NA; abundance: once; v_gene: TRBV11-3; j_gene: TRBJ1-1; CDR3nt: TGTGCCAGCAGCTTAGGTGGCTCTAGTACCCTGGGGGGTACTGAAGCTTTCTTT; CDR3aa: CASSLGGSSTLGGTEAFF